Shown below are 9 T cell receptor beta chains from a single sample sequenced in a study of T cells in Graves' hyperthyroidism and ophthalmopathy. RNA transcripts provided the source from which TCR beta CDR3 regions were amplified. HTBI primers were used for first-round RT-PCR of the TCR CDR3. In TCRdb, the multiplex PCR reads were re-called with MiXCR into one record per CDR3 protein. This sample yields over 700,000 distinct CDR3 sequences, of which around 20% are seen a single time; roughly a sixth belongs to the top ten. The sequenced material came from blood. All receptors come from a woman aged 50 to 60 with Graves' hyperthyroidism that later progressed to Graves' ophthalmopathy.

This clonotype was seen more than once but under ten times. This chain joins TRBV20-1 and TRBJ1-2; 8 bases are a match to TRBD1. This CDR3 region has 15 residues. Germline loops: CDR1 DFQATT, CDR2 SNEGSKA (reference sequence). J gave up 1 base and V 8 bases, and 12 bases lay outside the gene matches. CDR3: CSSHSTGGSNYGYTF. CDR3 nucleotides: TGCAGTAGCCATAGTACAGGGGGAAGTAACTATGGCTACACCTTC.

Ten or more counts support this clonotype. This rearrangement joins TRBV5-1 to TRBJ1-1, with a tentative D call TRBD1 (6 bases). The germline gives CDR1 SGHRS, CDR2 YFSETQ. V gave up 4 bases and J gave up 3 bases, with 10 bases separating them. CDR3 length equals 13 residues. The CDR3 here is CASSRGHDTEAFF. The CDR3 DNA reads as TGCGCCAGCAGCCGGGGACACGACACTGAAGCTTTCTTT.

This clonotype was found a few times. The chain joins TRBV20-1 to TRBJ2-3; D not resolved. Trimming removed 1 base at V and 0 bases at J, with 8 bases between. The CDR3 contains 14 residues. Germline V CDR1 and CDR2: DFQATT, SNEGSKA (reference sequence). The CDR3 DNA sequence: TGCAGTGCTAGAGGACCCCATAGCACAGATACGCAGTATTTT. Protein: CSARGPHSTDTQYF.

This clonotype was picked up a small number of times. V gene TRBV3-1 combines with J gene TRBJ1-2; no clear D. This CDR3 has 15 amino acids. Looked up from germline, CDR1 is LGHDT and CDR2 is YNNKEL (reference sequence). V lost 0 bases, J lost 3 bases, and 11 bases lay in between. The CDR3 here is CASSQEGLWDYGYTF. CDR3 sequence (DNA): TGTGCCAGCAGCCAAGAAGGGCTTTGGGACTATGGCTACACCTTC.

This clonotype appeared a few times. V gene TRBV6-5 combines with J gene TRBJ2-1, with 9 nucleotides matching TRBD2. Trimming at V came to 0 bases and at J to 4 bases, leaving 7 bases not matched to a gene. The CDR3 loop spans 17 amino acids. CDR1 MNHEY and CDR2 SVGAGI come from the germline V gene. The CDR3 sequence: CASSYSPPSGVYNEQFF. The CDR3 DNA sequence: TGTGCCAGCAGTTACTCACCACCTAGCGGGGTATACAATGAGCAGTTCTTC.

This clonotype has just a few counts. The chain's CDR3 is CASSSIDSQEQYF. The CDR3 nucleotides are TGTGCCAGCAGTTCTATCGACAGTCAAGAGCAGTACTTC. V usage is TRBV6-1 and J usage is TRBJ2-7; D possibly corresponds to TRBD1 (5 bases). V was cut by 5 bases and J by 7 bases, with 15 bases left in between. The germline V gene encodes CDR1 MNHNS and CDR2 SASEGT. CDR3 size: 13 residues.

The chain joins TRBV29-1 to TRBJ2-6; TRBD1 or TRBD2 may be the D gene (6 bases each). With 3 bases removed from V and 0 bases from J, the gap between germline ends came to 15 bases. The CDR3 is made up of 17 amino acids. Germline loops: CDR1 SQVTM, CDR2 ANQGSEA. The DNA for the CDR3 is TGCAGCGTTGATGGGGGGCAGGGGAGCTCTGGGGCCAACGTCCTGACTTTC. This sequence encodes CSVDGGQGSSGANVLTF.

This clonotype has only a few counts. This chain uses TRBV5-6 with TRBJ1-2; 7 nucleotides agree with TRBD1. The V segment lost 3 bases and the J segment 3 bases; nucleotides outside the gene matches: 5. The CDR3 spans 14 residues. Germline V CDR1 and CDR2: SGHDT, YYEEEE. For the CDR3, the DNA is TGTGCCAGCAGCTGGCGGACAGGAGACTATGGCTACACCTTC. Translation gives CASSWRTGDYGYTF.

This clonotype was found many times. As DNA, the CDR3 is TGTGCCAGCAGTTTAGAGGCAGGTTGGAGCACAGATACGCAGTATTTT. As protein: CASSLEAGWSTDTQYF. The J gene is TRBJ2-3, the V gene TRBV12-3 or TRBV12-4; D is undetermined. This CDR3 region has 16 residues. The germline V and J ends were trimmed by 1 base and 0 bases, with 11 bases remaining between them.